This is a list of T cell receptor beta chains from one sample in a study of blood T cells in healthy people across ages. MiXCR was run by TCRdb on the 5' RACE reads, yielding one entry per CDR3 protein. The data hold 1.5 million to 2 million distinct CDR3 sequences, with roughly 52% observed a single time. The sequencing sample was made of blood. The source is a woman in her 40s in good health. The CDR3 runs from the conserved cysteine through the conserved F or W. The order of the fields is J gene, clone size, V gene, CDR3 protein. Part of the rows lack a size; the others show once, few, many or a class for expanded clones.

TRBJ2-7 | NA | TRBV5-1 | CASSLGSPAPTYERYF
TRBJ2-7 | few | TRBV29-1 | CSAAGSLYEQYF
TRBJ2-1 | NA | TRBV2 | CASIAGLAGNEQFF
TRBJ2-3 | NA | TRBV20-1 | CSASETGMADTQYF
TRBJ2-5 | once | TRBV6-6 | CASSSVLGQETQYF
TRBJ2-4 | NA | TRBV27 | CGSSLSRGRAKNIQYF
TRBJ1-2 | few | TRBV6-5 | CASSYSGRRGRDGYTF
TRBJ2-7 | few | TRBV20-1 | CSASPSGQGSYEQYF
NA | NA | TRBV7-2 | CASSPRHVGVSETQYF
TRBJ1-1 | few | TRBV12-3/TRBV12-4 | CASSFPGAEAFF
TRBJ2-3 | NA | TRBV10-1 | CASTLGMGDTQYF
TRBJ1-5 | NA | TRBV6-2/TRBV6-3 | CASGQGIQPQHF
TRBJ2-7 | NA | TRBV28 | CASSSTDGSYEQYF
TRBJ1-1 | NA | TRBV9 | CASTPEAENTEAFF
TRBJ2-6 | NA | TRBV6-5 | CASSYYLGQGKAGANVLTF
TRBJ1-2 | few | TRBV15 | CATSRDGTGGSSGYTF
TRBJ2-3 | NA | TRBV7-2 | CASSPTLGGGTTDAQYF
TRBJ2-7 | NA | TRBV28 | CASSSTAPSYEQYF
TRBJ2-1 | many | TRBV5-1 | CASSLVTGQGSNEQFF
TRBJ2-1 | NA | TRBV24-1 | CATSDSPLAGGRNEQFF
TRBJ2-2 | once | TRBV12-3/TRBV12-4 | CASSLGVRRTTGELFF
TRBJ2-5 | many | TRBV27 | CASRERETQYF
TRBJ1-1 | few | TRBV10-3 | CAISALNTEAFF
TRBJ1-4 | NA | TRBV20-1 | CSADGTTTNEKLFF
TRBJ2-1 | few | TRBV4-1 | CASSQDGSGAYNEQFF
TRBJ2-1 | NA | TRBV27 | CASTIAGGTYNEQFF
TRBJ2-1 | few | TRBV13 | CASRQGTYNEQFF
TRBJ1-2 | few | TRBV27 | CASNPSGGGGYTF
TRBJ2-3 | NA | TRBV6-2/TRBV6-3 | CASSQVLWTTDTQYF
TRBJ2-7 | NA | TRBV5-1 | CASSLTKREQYF
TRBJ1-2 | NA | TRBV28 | CASSSGAGDYGYTF
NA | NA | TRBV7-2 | CASSLGGATYNGQYF
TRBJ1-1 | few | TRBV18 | CASSPTTGADTEAFF
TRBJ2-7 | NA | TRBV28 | CASSLWGGNNEQYF
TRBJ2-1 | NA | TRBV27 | CASSLGLAGVLMQGEQFF
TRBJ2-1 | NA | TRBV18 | CASSPSRSHNEQFF
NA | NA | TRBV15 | CATSRDPVETQYF
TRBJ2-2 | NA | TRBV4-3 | CASSQDRQNSNTGELFF
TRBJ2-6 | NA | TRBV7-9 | CASSLGGTVMWNSGANVLTF
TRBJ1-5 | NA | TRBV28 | CASSDLSDTWVGNQPQHF
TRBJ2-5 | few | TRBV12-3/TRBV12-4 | CASSRSGVPKETQYF
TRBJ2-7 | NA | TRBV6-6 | CASTRDSPYEQYF
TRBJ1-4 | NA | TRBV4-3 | CASSQEGPRGLANEKLFF
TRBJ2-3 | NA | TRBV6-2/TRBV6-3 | CASTTPGRGGTDTQYF
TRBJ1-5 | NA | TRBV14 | CARPSAPRPNQPQHF
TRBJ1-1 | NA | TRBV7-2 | CASSLMGRANTEAFF
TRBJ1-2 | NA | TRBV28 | CASSFPTGYTF